A single sample is the source of the 17 T cell receptor beta chains below, sequenced in a study of CD8+ T cells in alopecia areata. The treatment: oral pan-JAK inhibitor, 5-10 mg twice daily. Reverse transcription of extracted RNA yielded cDNA, which provided the sequencing template. Only in-frame clones appear in the TCRdb table, and some are missing; sequencing was by immunoSEQ multiplex PCR. The sample carries 110,000 to 150,000 clones, 54% recorded once. This material consisted of CD8+ T cells sorted from blood, taken at week 4, from a patient treated with tofacitinib. The receptors shown here come from a human donor with alopecia areata.

The chain uses TRBV29-1 and TRBJ1-1; D ambiguous. Germline V gene data show CDR1 as SQVTM and CDR2 as ANQGSEA. There are 11 residues in the CDR3. The germline V and J ends were trimmed by 7 bases and 6 bases, with 12 bases remaining between them. The CDR3 loop reads CSGVDGSEAFF. CDR3 nucleotide sequence: TGCAGCGGAGTGGACGGTTCTGAAGCTTTCTTT.

V is TRBV29-1 and J is TRBJ2-3; 7 bases fit TRBD2. After removal of 5 bases from V and 5 bases from J, the junction contained 16 bases not matched to a gene. The germline CDR1 and CDR2 sequences are SQVTM and ANQGSEA. The CDR3 length is 16 residues. The CDR3 DNA is TGCAGCGTTTCCGACTATCTAGCGGACCCTCTAGATACGCAGTATTTT. Encoded protein: CSVSDYLADPLDTQYF.

The V gene is TRBV4-1, the J gene TRBJ2-7, with a tentative D call TRBD1 (5 bases). Trimming removed 1 base at V and 5 bases at J, with 12 bases between. In germline, CDR1 is MGHRA, CDR2 YSYEKL. The CDR3 is 14 residues long. Here the CDR3 DNA reads TGCGCCAGCAGCCAAGCTATCGTAGGGGACGAGCAGTACTTC. Amino acid sequence: CASSQAIVGDEQYF.

The chain joins TRBV7-9 to TRBJ2-3, with 10 bases that match TRBD2. This CDR3 contains 16 residues. Looked up from germline, CDR1 is SEHNR and CDR2 is FQNEAQ (reference sequence). With V trimmed by 0 bases and J by 4 bases, 4 bases remained unmatched. For the CDR3, the DNA is TGTGCCAGCAGCTTAGCAACTAGCGGGGAGTCAGATACGCAGTATTTT. Translation: CASSLATSGESDTQYF.

This clone has only a few counts. The chain has TRBV19 and TRBJ2-7; TRBD1 matches at 8 bases. The CDR3 sequence is 13 residues long. Trimming removed 5 bases from V and 3 bases from J; junction bases left unmatched: 3. Germline values: CDR1 LNHDA, CDR2 SQIVND (reference sequence). In DNA, the CDR3 is TGTGCCAGTAGTGTCGGACAGGGCTACGAGCAGTACTTC. Translation: CASSVGQGYEQYF.

The rearrangement links TRBV5-1 to TRBJ1-1; a possible D gene is TRBD1 (5 bases). This CDR3 has 14 amino acids. V shed 1 base and J shed 1 base, with 8 bases lying between them. Looked up from germline, CDR1 is SGHRS and CDR2 is YFSETQ. The CDR3 sequence is CASSLSGRNTEAFF. The CDR3 bases are TGCGCCAGCAGCTTGTCAGGGAGGAACACTGAAGCTTTCTTT.

In its sample, this clone was seen a few times. J is TRBJ2-5 and V is TRBV29-1; no clear D gene. The germline CDR1 and CDR2 sequences are SQVTM and ANQGSEA. Trimming removed 7 bases at V and 1 base at J, with 13 bases between. The CDR3 is 13 residues long. The CDR3 sequence: CSGVHFPQETQYF. The CDR3 coding sequence is TGCAGCGGCGTACACTTCCCCCAAGAGACCCAGTACTTC.

This clone was recorded a few times. The rearrangement joins TRBV23-1 to TRBJ1-5, with D unresolved. TRBV23-1 is filed as an ORF, its function uncertain. Trimming cost V 5 bases and J 7 bases, with 9 bases left between them. This CDR3 is 12 amino acids long. This CDR3 reads CASSLAGQPQHF. The DNA for the CDR3 is TGCGCCAGCAGTTTGGCGGGGCAGCCCCAGCATTTT.

The V call is TRBV6-6, the J call TRBJ2-2, with TRBD1 as a possible D gene (5 bases). V lost 4 bases to trimming and J lost 1 base, with 7 bases between them. CDR3 size: 14 residues. Germline V gene lookup returns CDR1 MNHNY and CDR2 SVGAGI (reference sequence). The CDR3 DNA follows: TGTGCCAGCAGTTTCAGGGAGAACACCGGGGAGCTGTTTTTT. Amino acids: CASSFRENTGELFF.

The genes are TRBV7-9 and TRBJ1-5; no clear D gene. Germline lookup yields CDR1 SEHNR and CDR2 FQNEAQ (reference sequence). This CDR3 is built from 14 residues. Trimming left V 1 base short and J 1 base short, with 5 bases between. CDR3 in DNA: TGTGCCAGCAGCTTAGTTGGGAGCAATCAGCCCCAGCATTTT. This codes for CASSLVGSNQPQHF.

This clone was observed a handful of times. The chain employs TRBV10-3 and TRBJ2-1; D possibly corresponds to TRBD1 (5 bases). The germline CDR1 and CDR2 sequences are ENHRY and SYGVKD. V was pared by 2 bases and J by 10 bases, with 12 bases between. CDR3 length: 13 residues. This CDR3 is CAISETRVEEQFF. Written as DNA, the CDR3 is TGTGCCATCAGTGAGACCAGGGTCGAAGAGCAGTTCTTC.

The chain couples TRBV27 to TRBJ2-5; 9 positions match TRBD1. Germline CDR1 and CDR2: MNHEY and SMNVEV (reference sequence). Trimming took 7 bases from V and 5 from J; bases not matched to a gene: 8. The CDR3 is 14 residues long. The DNA of the CDR3 is TGTGCCAGCACCCGGACAGGGGCGAAGGAGACCCAGTACTTC. Its translation is CASTRTGAKETQYF.

This clone was counted a few times. The chain has TRBV4-3 and TRBJ1-2; D gene unclear. The V gene lost 0 bases and the J gene lost 3 bases, with 20 bases spanning the gap. In germline, CDR1 is LGHNA, CDR2 YSLEER. This CDR3 has 18 amino acids. CDR3 protein: CASSQEEGAASLYYGYTF. CDR3 DNA: TGCGCCAGCAGCCAAGAGGAAGGAGCAGCCTCCCTTTACTATGGCTACACCTTC.

The J gene is TRBJ1-6, the V gene TRBV7-9; perhaps TRBD1 as D (5 bases). Trimming removed 4 bases from V and 9 bases from J, with 16 bases in between. Germline CDR1 is SEHNR and CDR2 is FQNEAQ (reference sequence). This CDR3 spans 15 amino acids. This chain's CDR3 is CASSSPTERGSPLHF. The CDR3 region has the DNA TGTGCCAGCAGCTCACCGACAGAAAGGGGTTCACCCCTCCACTTT.

This chain joins TRBV9 and TRBJ1-6; D remains unclear. Trimming left V 2 bases short and J 9 bases short, with 12 bases between. CDR1 and CDR2 (germline): SGDLS, YYNGEE. This CDR3 has 14 amino acids. The CDR3 protein is CASSVRATTSPLHF. The DNA for the CDR3 is TGTGCCAGCAGCGTCCGGGCCACGACTTCACCCCTCCACTTT.

This chain connects TRBV19 to TRBJ2-2; a possible D gene is TRBD2 (5 bases). The CDR3 totals 16 residues. V gave up 5 bases and J gave up 0 bases, with 13 bases separating them. Germline lookup yields CDR1 LNHDA and CDR2 SQIVND (reference sequence). CDR3 amino acids: CASSPVDGANTGELFF. The CDR3 DNA reads as TGTGCCAGTAGTCCCGTCGACGGGGCGAACACCGGGGAGCTGTTTTTT.

The gene calls are TRBV5-1 and TRBJ1-5, with a possible D match to TRBD1 (5 bases). The CDR3 length is 14 residues. Germline V gene sequence: CDR1 SGHRS, CDR2 YFSETQ. Trimming removed 4 bases from V and 2 bases from J, with 10 bases in between. The CDR3 DNA is TGCGCCAGCAGCCCCCGGGGGGGCAATCAGCCCCAGCATTTT. Encoded protein: CASSPRGGNQPQHF. Filled out from reference TRBV5-1 and TRBJ1-5, the complete variable domain reads KAGVTQTPRYLIKTRGQQVTLSCSPISGHRSVSWYQQTPGQGLQFLFEYFSETQRNKGNFPGRFSGRQFSNSRSEMNVSTLELGDSALYLCASSPRGGNQPQHFGDGTRLSIL.